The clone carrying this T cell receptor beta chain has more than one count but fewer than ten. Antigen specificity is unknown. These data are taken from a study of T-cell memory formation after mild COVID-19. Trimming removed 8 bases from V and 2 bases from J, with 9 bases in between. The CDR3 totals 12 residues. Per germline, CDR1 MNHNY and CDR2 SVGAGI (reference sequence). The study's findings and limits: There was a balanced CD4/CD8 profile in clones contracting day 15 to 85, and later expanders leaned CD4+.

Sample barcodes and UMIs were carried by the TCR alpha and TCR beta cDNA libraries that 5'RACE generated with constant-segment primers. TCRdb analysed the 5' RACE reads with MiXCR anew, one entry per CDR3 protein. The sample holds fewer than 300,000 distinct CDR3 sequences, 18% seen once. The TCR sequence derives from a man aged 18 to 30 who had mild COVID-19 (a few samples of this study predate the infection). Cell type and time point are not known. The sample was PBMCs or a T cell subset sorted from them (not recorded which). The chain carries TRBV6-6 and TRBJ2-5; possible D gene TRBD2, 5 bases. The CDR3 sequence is CASGREQETQYF. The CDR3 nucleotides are TGTGCCAGCGGAAGGGAGCAAGAGACCCAGTACTTC.